One T cell receptor beta chain is described in this entry. This clonotype was observed a few times. Its binding antigen is unknown. No much larger clone is present one base from it, and per-base qualities are unavailable. Per the publication, the treatment or condition label means: allogeneic hematopoietic cell transplantation with graft depleted of TCRalphabeta T cells and CD19 B cells. TCRalphabeta/CD19-depleted allogeneic hematopoietic cell grafts were given to the transplant recipients, all of whom were children. Including cysteine and phenylalanine, the CDR3 has 12 amino acids. The read is trimmed to its CDR3 DNA, 36 bases read in frame from base 1. The germline V gene encodes CDR1 MDHEN and CDR2 SYDVKM. At the junction V is shortened by 6 bases and J by 9 bases, with 12 bases in between. This sample is part of a study of T-cell reconstitution after alpha-beta-depleted transplantation in children (dated by TCRdb to 2015 to 2016). Regarding the complete study: Using TCR repertoire profiling, the study followed T-cell immune reconstitution in a quantitative way in children after TCRalphabeta/CD19-depleted allogeneic hematopoietic cell transplantation. Study-wide findings and limitations: Over subsequent months, a decline in hyperexpanded clone frequencies was noted, and after one year, T-cell counts and TCRbeta diversity were mostly ascribed to newly produced T cells. About two months after transplant, the apparently early recovery of alphabetaT-cell counts reportedly depended on just several hundred clones that had expanded rapidly and came from non-depleted graft cells. In some patients, the high TCRbeta diversity seen at day 60 was put down to recipient T cells and intrathymic progenitors that had survived conditioning.

The library was made by PCR. Sequenced using an Illumina HiSeq 2500. Molecular barcoding was employed in the preparation of TCR libraries, with unique molecular identifiers being used to normalize TCRbeta repertoire quantification. TCRdb redid the processing of the public reads, applying fastp at Q25 and MiXCR, and retained in-frame beta chains. Here each entry gathers all rows of one CDR3 protein and keeps the most common genes and DNA. A total of approximately 630,000 distinct CDR3 sequences appear in this sample, around 12% of them only once. Of the sample, roughly 0.77% is held by the ten largest clones.

Specimen: PBMCs, collected before TCRalphabeta/CD19-depleted stem cell transplant. The sequence came from a girl aged 2-15 years with congenital amegakaryocytic thrombocytopenia, due to receive a stem cell transplant. The rearrangement joined TRBV28 to TRBJ2-1; there is no confident call for the D gene. In nucleotide form, the sequence is TGTGCCAGCAGAGTCCTAGATTCTGAGCAGTTCTTC. This sequence encodes CASRVLDSEQFF.